Following are 13 T cell receptor beta chains from one sample sequenced in a study of OX40 agonist ivuxolimab in advanced cancers. Only in-frame clones appear in the TCRdb table, and some are missing; sequencing was by immunoSEQ multiplex PCR. The table lists around 99,000 clones, approximately 90% of them singletons. Sample: CD4+ or CD8+ T cells sorted from blood, taken in a trial of the OX40 agonist ivuxolimab. These receptors all come from an adult with an advanced solid tumor such as melanoma, head and neck, liver or kidney cancer.

The chain couples TRBV5-1 to TRBJ1-1; 7 positions agree with TRBD1. Germline V lookup: CDR1 SGHRS, CDR2 YFSETQ. The CDR3 has 14 residues. With 1 base clipped from V and 4 bases from J, the junction kept 4 bases outside the gene matches. As DNA, the CDR3 is TGCGCCAGCAGCTTGACTAGGGACAGCACTGAAGCTTTCTTT. Amino acids: CASSLTRDSTEAFF.

The V call is TRBV9, the J call TRBJ2-2; TRBD2 agrees at 10 bases. The V segment lost 0 bases and the J segment 7 bases; nucleotides outside the gene matches: 6. Germline V CDR1 and CDR2: SGDLS, YYNGEE. There are 16 residues in the CDR3. The chain's CDR3 is CASSVGLAGAGGELFF. The CDR3 DNA reads TGTGCCAGCAGCGTAGGCCTAGCGGGAGCCGGCGGGGAGCTGTTTTTT.

This chain uses TRBV29-1 with TRBJ1-4; D is unclear. CDR1 and CDR2 from the germline V gene are SQVTM and ANQGSEA. Trimming took off 7 bases at V and 6 bases at J, with 12 bases between the two ends. This CDR3 comprises 12 residues. The CDR3 DNA sequence: TGCAGCGCCCTATGGACTGATGAAAAACTGTTTTTT. It is translated as CSALWTDEKLFF.

The rearrangement joins TRBV5-1 to TRBJ1-5; D is unclear. The CDR3 totals 13 residues. From germline, CDR1 is SGHRS and CDR2 YFSETQ. Trimming took 0 bases from V and 4 from J, leaving 5 bases between them. The CDR3 nucleotides read TGCGCCAGCAGCTTGGGGCAGAATCAGCCCCAGCATTTT. Translation: CASSLGQNQPQHF.

This clone has a single count. The chain carries TRBV30 and TRBJ2-7; no clear D gene. CDR3 size: 12 residues. Germline assignment: CDR1 GTSNPN and CDR2 SVGIG (reference sequence). V lost 2 bases, J lost 0 bases, and 5 bases lay in between. The chain's CDR3 is CAWSPNSYEQYF. The CDR3 coding sequence is TGTGCCTGGAGTCCTAACTCCTACGAGCAGTACTTC.

Worth noting for this clone: Other DNA variants within this sample encode the same CDR3. Here the CDR3 DNA reads TGTGCCAGCAGCCCCGGGAGGTACGAGCAGTACTTC. This gives the protein CASSPGRYEQYF. This chain connects TRBV28 to TRBJ2-7, with 7 bases aligning to TRBD2. Germline CDR1 and CDR2: MDHEN and SYDVKM. After removal of 6 bases from V and 4 bases from J, the junction contained 3 bases not matched to a gene. The CDR3 length is 12 residues.

V and J are TRBV28 and TRBJ2-3; unclear D gene. V lost 5 bases and J lost 2, with 17 bases in between. Looked up from germline, CDR1 is MDHEN and CDR2 is SYDVKM. The CDR3 is made up of 16 amino acids. CDR3 DNA sequence: TGTGCCAGCAGTAATTACGTGGCTGCTAACACAGATACGCAGTATTTT. Translating it yields CASSNYVAANTDTQYF.

V and J are TRBV19 and TRBJ2-3; 7 nucleotides line up with TRBD1. The CDR3 has 16 amino acids. CDR1 is LNHDA and CDR2 is SQIVND in the germline V gene (reference sequence). The trim removed 0 bases at V and 4 bases at J, leaving 7 bases unmatched. The CDR3 nucleotides are TGTGCCAGTAGTATAGATCGGGTCAGGGGGTCAGATACGCAGTATTTT. Translation gives CASSIDRVRGSDTQYF.

This chain joins TRBV27 and TRBJ1-2; D possibly corresponds to TRBD1 (5 bases). In germline, CDR1 is MNHEY, CDR2 SMNVEV (reference sequence). This CDR3 has 13 amino acids. Trimming left V 4 bases short and J 8 bases short, with 14 bases between. CDR3 residues: CASSSENRRGYTF. The CDR3 DNA reads as TGTGCCAGCAGTTCGGAGAACAGGCGGGGCTACACCTTC.

J is TRBJ1-1 and V is TRBV5-1; possible D gene TRBD1, 6 bases. The CDR3 is made up of 15 amino acids. With 3 bases removed from V and 0 bases from J, the gap between germline ends came to 12 bases. Germline V gene data show CDR1 as SGHRS and CDR2 as YFSETQ. Here the CDR3 reads CASSSRTVLNTEAFF. CDR3 nucleotide sequence: TGCGCCAGCAGCTCCCGGACAGTATTGAACACTGAAGCTTTCTTT.

The rearrangement uses TRBV15 and TRBJ2-2, with D possibly TRBD1 on 6 matching bases. Trimming left V 5 bases short and J 1 base short, with 8 bases between. Germline-derived CDR1 and CDR2 are LNHNV and YYDKDF (reference sequence). The CDR3 length is 14 residues. The CDR3 reads CATSWDKNTGELFF. The DNA of the CDR3 is TGTGCCACCAGCTGGGACAAGAACACCGGGGAGCTGTTTTTT.

This clone has a single count. The chain uses TRBV18 and TRBJ2-5; no clear D gene. Per the germline V gene, CDR1 is KGHSH and CDR2 is LQKENI. Between the trimmed V and J ends, which lost 0 bases and 1 base, there was a span of 6 bases. The length of the CDR3 is 14 residues. CDR3 bases: TGTGCCAGCTCACCACCCGAATTCCAAGAGACCCAGTACTTC. Translating it yields CASSPPEFQETQYF.

The chain joins TRBV9 to TRBJ1-2; D may be TRBD1 (5 bases). The germline V and J ends were trimmed by 4 bases and 7 bases, with 17 bases remaining between them. Looked up from germline, CDR1 is SGDLS and CDR2 is YYNGEE. The CDR3 consists of 14 residues. CDR3: CASSPPAGLSGYTF. The CDR3 nucleotides read TGTGCCAGCAGCCCCCCAGCAGGGTTAAGTGGCTACACCTTC.